These 8 T cell receptor beta chains share one sample of origin, sequenced in a study of blood T cell repertoires in COVID-19. TCRdb keeps only in-frame clones here, not all; method: immunoSEQ multiplex PCR. The repertoire holds some 370,000 clones, with 90% as singletons. The sample consisted of peripheral blood. Receptor source: a man younger than 35 with active or convalescent COVID-19.

This chain links TRBV28 with TRBJ1-1; 8 bases line up with TRBD1. V lost 6 bases, J lost 2 bases, and 5 bases stayed unmatched. CDR3 length: 14 amino acids. Germline V lookup: CDR1 MDHEN, CDR2 SYDVKM. The CDR3: CASSLTGGNTEAFF. CDR3 sequence (DNA): TGTGCCAGCAGCCTAACAGGGGGAAACACTGAAGCTTTCTTT. Filled out from reference TRBV28 and TRBJ1-1, the complete variable domain reads DVKVTQSSRYLVKRTGEKVFLECVQDMDHENMFWYRQDPGLGLRLIYFSYDVKMKEKGDIPEGYSVSREKKERFSLILESASTNQTSMYLCASSLTGGNTEAFFGQGTRLTVV.

This chain's CDR3 is CASSDRVPSNQPQHF. CDR3 nucleotides: TGTGCCAGCAGTGATCGGGTCCCTAGCAATCAGCCCCAGCATTTT. The rearrangement links TRBV6-1 to TRBJ1-5; D is undetermined. The V gene lost 3 bases and the J gene lost 0 bases, with 9 bases spanning the gap. Germline lookup yields CDR1 MNHNS and CDR2 SASEGT. The CDR3 totals 15 residues.

V usage is TRBV2 and J usage is TRBJ1-1; D not resolved. CDR1 SNHLY and CDR2 FYNNEI come from the germline V gene. The V end was cut by 6 bases, the J end by 0 bases, with 11 bases between. CDR3 length equals 14 residues. CDR3 in DNA: TGTGCCAGCAGCGAGACATATATGAACACTGAAGCTTTCTTT. It is translated as CASSETYMNTEAFF.

The rearrangement links TRBV30 to TRBJ1-5; tentative D call: TRBD1 (6 bases). Germline V gene lookup returns CDR1 GTSNPN and CDR2 SVGIG (reference sequence). Trimming removed 2 bases from V and 4 bases from J, with 12 bases in between. This CDR3 contains 14 residues. CDR3 nucleotide sequence: TGTGCCTGGAGTATCGGGCAGGGGAATCAGCCCCAGCATTTT. Translating gives CAWSIGQGNQPQHF.

This clone was counted a single time. The rearrangement joins TRBV29-1 to TRBJ2-7; 9 bases fit TRBD1. Germline-derived CDR1 and CDR2 are SQVTM and ANQGSEA. The CDR3 sequence is 13 residues long. Germline trimming cut 6 bases from V and 2 bases from J; bases unmatched to any gene: 5. The CDR3 loop is CSVTGGLTYEQYF. CDR3 coding DNA: TGCAGCGTCACAGGGGGCCTTACCTACGAGCAGTACTTC.

V usage is TRBV12-5 and J usage is TRBJ2-1; 9 bases match TRBD1. Trimming cost V 6 bases and J 6 bases; bases outside gene matches: 9. Germline V gene sequence: CDR1 LGHNT, CDR2 FRNRAP. The length of the CDR3 is 15 residues. The CDR3 reads CASGADRGGLNEQFF. CDR3 in DNA: TGTGCTAGTGGAGCAGACAGGGGGGGCCTCAATGAGCAGTTCTTC.

The CDR3, as DNA: TGTGCCAGCAGCCCCATTACAGGGGCGGGTCAGCCCCAGCATTTT. Its translation is CASSPITGAGQPQHF. The chain links TRBV6-5 to TRBJ1-5, with 7 bases matching TRBD1. Unmatched junction bases numbered 11, after V lost 6 bases and J lost 6 bases. This CDR3 comprises 15 residues. The V gene's germline CDR1 is MNHEY and CDR2 SVGAGI.

V gene TRBV29-1 combines with J gene TRBJ2-7; D remains ambiguous. Germline lookup yields CDR1 SQVTM and CDR2 ANQGSEA. V was pared by 0 bases and J by 0 bases, with 6 bases between. The CDR3 has 13 amino acids. CDR3 nucleotides: TGCAGCGTTGAAGAGAGGAACTCCTACGAGCAGTACTTC. The encoded protein is CSVEERNSYEQYF.